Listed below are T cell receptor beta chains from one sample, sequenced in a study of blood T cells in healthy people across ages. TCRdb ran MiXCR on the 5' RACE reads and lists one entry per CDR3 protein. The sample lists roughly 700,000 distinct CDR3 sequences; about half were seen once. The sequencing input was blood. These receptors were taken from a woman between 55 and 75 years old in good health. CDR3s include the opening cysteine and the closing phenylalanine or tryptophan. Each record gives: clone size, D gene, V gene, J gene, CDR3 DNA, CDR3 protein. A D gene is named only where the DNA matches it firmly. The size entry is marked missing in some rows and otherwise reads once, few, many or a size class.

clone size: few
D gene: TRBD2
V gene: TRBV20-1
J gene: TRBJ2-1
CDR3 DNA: TGCAGTGCTAGGGGCGGGAGGGGAAATGAGCAGTTCTTC
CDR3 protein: CSARGGRGNEQFF

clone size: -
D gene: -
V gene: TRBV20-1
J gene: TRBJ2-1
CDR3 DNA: TGCAGTGCCGTAGGGACGGTGGGTTACAATGAGCAGTTCTTC
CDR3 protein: CSAVGTVGYNEQFF

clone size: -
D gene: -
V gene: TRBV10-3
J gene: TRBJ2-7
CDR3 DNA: TGTGCCATCTCCAAGGGGGGAGGGCCCGAGCAGTACTTC
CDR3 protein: CAISKGGGPEQYF

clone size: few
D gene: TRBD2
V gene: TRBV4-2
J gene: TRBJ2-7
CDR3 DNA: TGTGCCAGCAGCCAGTTTAGCGGGAGTTCCTACGAGCAGTACTTC
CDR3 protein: CASSQFSGSSYEQYF

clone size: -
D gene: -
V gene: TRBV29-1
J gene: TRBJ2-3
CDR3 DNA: TGCAGCGTTGATCCGGGGGTAGATGGCACAGATACGCAGTATTTT
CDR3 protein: CSVDPGVDGTDTQYF

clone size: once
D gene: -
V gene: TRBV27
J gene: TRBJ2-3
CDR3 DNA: TGTGCCAGCAGTCGACCGGGAGAGGGCACAGATACGCAGTATTTT
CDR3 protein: CASSRPGEGTDTQYF

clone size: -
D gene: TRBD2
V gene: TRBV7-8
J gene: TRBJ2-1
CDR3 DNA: TGTGCCAGCAGCCCCGGGACTAGCGGGAGTTATGAGCAGTTCTTC
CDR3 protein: CASSPGTSGSYEQFF

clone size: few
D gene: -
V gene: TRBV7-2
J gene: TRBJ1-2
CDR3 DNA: TGTGCCAGCAGCCTAACTAACAACCCTCATGGCTACACCTTC
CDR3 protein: CASSLTNNPHGYTF

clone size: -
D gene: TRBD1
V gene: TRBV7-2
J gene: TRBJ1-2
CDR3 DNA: TGTGCCAGCAGCGTGCGACAGGGGGCGCGGGGCTACACCTTC
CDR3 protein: CASSVRQGARGYTF

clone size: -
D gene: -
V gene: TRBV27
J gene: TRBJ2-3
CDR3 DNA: TGTGCCAGCCACCGGGGGAGCACAGATACGCAGTATTTT
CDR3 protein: CASHRGSTDTQYF

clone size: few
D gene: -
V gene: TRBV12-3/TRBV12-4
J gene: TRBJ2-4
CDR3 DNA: TGTGCCAGCAGTGCGGGACGGATAAAAAACATTCAGTACTTC
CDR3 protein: CASSAGRIKNIQYF

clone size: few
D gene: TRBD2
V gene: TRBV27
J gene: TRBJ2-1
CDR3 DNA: TGTGCCAGCAGACCCCTTACTAGCGGCTACAATGAGCAGTTCTTC
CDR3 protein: CASRPLTSGYNEQFF

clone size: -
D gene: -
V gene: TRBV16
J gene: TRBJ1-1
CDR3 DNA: TGTGCCAGCAGTCTAAGGGATCGGTACGCTTTCTTT
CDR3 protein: CASSLRDRYAFF

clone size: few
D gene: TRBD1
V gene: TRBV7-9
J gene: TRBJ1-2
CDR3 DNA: TGTGCCAGCAGCCCCTGGACAGGGGGAGTGGATGGCTACACCTTC
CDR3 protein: CASSPWTGGVDGYTF

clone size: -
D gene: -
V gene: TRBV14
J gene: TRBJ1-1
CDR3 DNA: TGTGCCAGCAGCCAAGATTTTAGGACTGAAGCTTTCTTT
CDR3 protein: CASSQDFRTEAFF

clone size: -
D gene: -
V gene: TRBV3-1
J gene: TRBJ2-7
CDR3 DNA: TGTGCCAGCAGCCAAGTCAGCAACTACGAGCAGTACTTC
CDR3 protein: CASSQVSNYEQYF

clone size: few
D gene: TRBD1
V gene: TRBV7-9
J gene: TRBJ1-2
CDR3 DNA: TGTGCCAGCAGCTTAGGGTGGAGCGACAGGGGGCATCGCTATGGCTACACCTTC
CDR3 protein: CASSLGWSDRGHRYGYTF

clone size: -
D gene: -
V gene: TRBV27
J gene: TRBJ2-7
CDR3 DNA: TGTGCCAGCAGTAAGGCAGTCGGGACTCTGGGGTCATACGAGCAGTACTTC
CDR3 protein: CASSKAVGTLGSYEQYF

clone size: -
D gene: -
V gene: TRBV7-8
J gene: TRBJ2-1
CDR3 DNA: TGTGCCAGCAGCTTAGTTGTGGGGAACAATGAGCAGTTCTTC
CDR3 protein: CASSLVVGNNEQFF

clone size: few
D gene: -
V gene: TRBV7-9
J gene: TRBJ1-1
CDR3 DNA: TGTGCCAGCAGCTCAATCCCCCAGGGGCCCCTGAACACTGAAGCTTTCTTT
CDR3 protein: CASSSIPQGPLNTEAFF

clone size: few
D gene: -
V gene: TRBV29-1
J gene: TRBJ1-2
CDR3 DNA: TGCAGCGTTGGGAACGGGAACTATGGCTACACCTTC
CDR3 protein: CSVGNGNYGYTF

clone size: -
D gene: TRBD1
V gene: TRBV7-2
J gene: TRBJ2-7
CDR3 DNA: TGTGCCAGCAGCCTCCGACAGGGGGTCTACGAGCAGTACTTC
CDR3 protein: CASSLRQGVYEQYF

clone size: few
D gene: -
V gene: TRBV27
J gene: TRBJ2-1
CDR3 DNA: TGTGCCAGCAGCAGGATTTTCACGGAGCAGTTCTTC
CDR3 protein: CASSRIFTEQFF

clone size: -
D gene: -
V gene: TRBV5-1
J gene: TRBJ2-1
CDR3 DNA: TGCGCCAGCAGCTTCGGAACGCGTGGCTCCTACAATGAGCAGTTCTTC
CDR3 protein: CASSFGTRGSYNEQFF

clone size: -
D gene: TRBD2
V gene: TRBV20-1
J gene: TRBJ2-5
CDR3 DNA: TGCAGTGCTAAGGGAGAGTTAGCGGGAACCTTTGAGACCCAGTACTTC
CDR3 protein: CSAKGELAGTFETQYF

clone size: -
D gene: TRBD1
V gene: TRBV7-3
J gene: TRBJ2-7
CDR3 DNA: TGTGCCAGCAGCTGGGACAGGGCCTACGAGCAGTACTTC
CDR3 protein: CASSWDRAYEQYF

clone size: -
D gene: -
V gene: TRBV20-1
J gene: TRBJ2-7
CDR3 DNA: TGCAGTGCCAGGGTCAACCAAGGGGGCGAGCAGTACTTC
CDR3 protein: CSARVNQGGEQYF

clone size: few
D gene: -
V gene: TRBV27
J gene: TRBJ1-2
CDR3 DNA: TGTGCCAGCAGTCAATTTGGGGTCTATGGCTACACCTTC
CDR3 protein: CASSQFGVYGYTF

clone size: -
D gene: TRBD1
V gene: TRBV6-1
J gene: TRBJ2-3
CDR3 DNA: TGTGCCAGCAGTGGACAGGGGGCAACAGATACGCAGTATTTT
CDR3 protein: CASSGQGATDTQYF

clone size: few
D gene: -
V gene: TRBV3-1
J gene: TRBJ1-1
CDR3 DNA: TGTGCCAGCAGCCAAAAAGGGTACGCTGAAGCTTTCTTT
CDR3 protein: CASSQKGYAEAFF

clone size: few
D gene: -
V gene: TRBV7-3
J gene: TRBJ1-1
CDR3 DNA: TGTGCCAGCAGCTTGAGCCAGAACACTGAGGCTTTCTTT
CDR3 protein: CASSLSQNTEAFF

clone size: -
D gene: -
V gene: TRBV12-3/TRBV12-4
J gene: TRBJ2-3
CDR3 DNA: TGTGCCAGCAGTTTCGGGGGTCGGAGCAATACGCAGTATTTT
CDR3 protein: CASSFGGRSNTQYF

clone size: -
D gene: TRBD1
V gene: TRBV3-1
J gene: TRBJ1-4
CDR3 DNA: TGTGCCAGCAGCCACCGGACAGGATCTAATGAAAAACTGTTTTTT
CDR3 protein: CASSHRTGSNEKLFF

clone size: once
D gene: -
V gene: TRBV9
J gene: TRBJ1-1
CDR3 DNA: TGTGCCAGCAGCGTAGAGGAGACAGGATGGACTGAAGCTTTCTTT
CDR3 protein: CASSVEETGWTEAFF

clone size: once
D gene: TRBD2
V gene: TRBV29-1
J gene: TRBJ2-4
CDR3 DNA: TGCAGCGTGATGACTAGCGGCGTCTACTTC
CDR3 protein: CSVMTSGVYF

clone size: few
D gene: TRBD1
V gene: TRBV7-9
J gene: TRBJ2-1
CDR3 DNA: TGTGCCAGCAGCCAACTCGGACAGGGTCCTTACAATGAGCAGTTCTTC
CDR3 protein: CASSQLGQGPYNEQFF

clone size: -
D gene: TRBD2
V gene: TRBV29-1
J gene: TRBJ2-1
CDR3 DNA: TGCAGCGGGAGACTAGCGGGAGGGGCATACAATGAGCAGTTCTTC
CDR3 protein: CSGRLAGGAYNEQFF

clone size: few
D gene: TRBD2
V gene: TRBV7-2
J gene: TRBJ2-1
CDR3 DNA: TGTGCCAGCAGCCCCCCGGGACTAGAGCAGTTCTTC
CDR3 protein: CASSPPGLEQFF

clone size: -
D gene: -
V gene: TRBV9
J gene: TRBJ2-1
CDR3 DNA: TGTGCCAGCAGCGTAGGTGGGGCGGGACTCAATGAGCAGTTCTTC
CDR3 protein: CASSVGGAGLNEQFF

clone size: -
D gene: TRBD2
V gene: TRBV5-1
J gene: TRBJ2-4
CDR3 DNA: TGCGCCAGCAGCTTGGCCGAAAGTCTAGCGGGAGTTGCGTACTTC
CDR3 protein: CASSLAESLAGVAYF

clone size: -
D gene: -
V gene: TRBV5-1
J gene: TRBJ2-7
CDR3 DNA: TGCGCCAGCAGCTTGGTGGGGGTCCATTACGAGCAGTACTTC
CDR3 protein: CASSLVGVHYEQYF

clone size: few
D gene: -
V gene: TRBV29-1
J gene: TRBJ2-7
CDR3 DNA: TGCAGCGTTGTCCCAGGCCTGATCTCCTACGAGCAGTACTTC
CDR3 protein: CSVVPGLISYEQYF

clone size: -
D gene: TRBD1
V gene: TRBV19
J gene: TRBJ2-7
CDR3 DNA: TGTGCCAGTAGTAGCACCGGGACAGGGGGCGAGCAGTACTTC
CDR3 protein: CASSSTGTGGEQYF

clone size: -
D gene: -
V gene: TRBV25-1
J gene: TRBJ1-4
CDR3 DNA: TGTGCCAGCAGTGAAGCTAGGCCTAATGAAAAACTGTTTTTT
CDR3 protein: CASSEARPNEKLFF

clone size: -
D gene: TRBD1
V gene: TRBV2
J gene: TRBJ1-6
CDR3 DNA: TGTGCCAGCAGTACGGGACAGGGTAGATCACCCCTCCACTTT
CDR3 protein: CASSTGQGRSPLHF

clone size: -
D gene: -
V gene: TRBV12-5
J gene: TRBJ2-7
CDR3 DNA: TGTGCTGGTGGTGCGGGGGCCTTAGGGAGCGAGCAGTACTTC
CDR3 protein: CAGGAGALGSEQYF

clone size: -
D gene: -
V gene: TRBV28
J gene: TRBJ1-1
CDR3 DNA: TGTGCCAGCAGTTTATACTCGTATGAGAACACTGAAGCTTTCTTT
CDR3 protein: CASSLYSYENTEAFF

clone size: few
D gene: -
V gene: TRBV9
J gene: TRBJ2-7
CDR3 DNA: TGTGCCAGCAGCGTAGGACAGCGGCACTACGAGCAGTACTTC
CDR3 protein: CASSVGQRHYEQYF

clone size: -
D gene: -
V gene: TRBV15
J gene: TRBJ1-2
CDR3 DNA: TGTGCCACCAGCAGAGACTTTACCCCGGGCGGCTACACCTTC
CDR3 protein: CATSRDFTPGGYTF

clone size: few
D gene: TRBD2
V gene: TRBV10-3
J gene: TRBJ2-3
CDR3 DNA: TGTGCCATCAGTGCCGGACTAGCGGGAATGACAGATACGCAGTATTTT
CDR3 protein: CAISAGLAGMTDTQYF

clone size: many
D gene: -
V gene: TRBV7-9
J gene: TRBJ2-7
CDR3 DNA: TGTGCCAGCAGCTTAAGGGCCAGCTACGAGCAGTACTTC
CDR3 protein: CASSLRASYEQYF

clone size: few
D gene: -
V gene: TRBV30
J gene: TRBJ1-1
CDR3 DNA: TGTGCCTGGAGAGACCCTCGGGGAGGCACTGAAGCTTTCTTT
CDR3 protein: CAWRDPRGGTEAFF

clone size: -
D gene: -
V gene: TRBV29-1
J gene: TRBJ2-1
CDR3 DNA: TGCAGCGTTGAAAGTAGCGTCCCCTACAATGAGCAGTTCTTC
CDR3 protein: CSVESSVPYNEQFF

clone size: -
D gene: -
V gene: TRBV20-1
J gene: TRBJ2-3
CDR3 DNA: TGCAGTGCTAGGCGAGATTCAGATACGCAGTATTTT
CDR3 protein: CSARRDSDTQYF

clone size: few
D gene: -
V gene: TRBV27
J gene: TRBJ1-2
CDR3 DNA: TGTGCCAGCAGTTTTTCACGGGGGCTCCCCTATGGCTACACCTTC
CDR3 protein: CASSFSRGLPYGYTF

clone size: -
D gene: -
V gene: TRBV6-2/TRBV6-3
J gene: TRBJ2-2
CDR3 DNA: TGTGCCAGCAGTTCCTTGAACGGGGAGCTGTTTTTT
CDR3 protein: CASSSLNGELFF

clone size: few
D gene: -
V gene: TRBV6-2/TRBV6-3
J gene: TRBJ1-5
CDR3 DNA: TGTGCCAGCAGTGCCCAGAAGTATAGCAATCAGCCCCAGCATTTT
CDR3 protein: CASSAQKYSNQPQHF